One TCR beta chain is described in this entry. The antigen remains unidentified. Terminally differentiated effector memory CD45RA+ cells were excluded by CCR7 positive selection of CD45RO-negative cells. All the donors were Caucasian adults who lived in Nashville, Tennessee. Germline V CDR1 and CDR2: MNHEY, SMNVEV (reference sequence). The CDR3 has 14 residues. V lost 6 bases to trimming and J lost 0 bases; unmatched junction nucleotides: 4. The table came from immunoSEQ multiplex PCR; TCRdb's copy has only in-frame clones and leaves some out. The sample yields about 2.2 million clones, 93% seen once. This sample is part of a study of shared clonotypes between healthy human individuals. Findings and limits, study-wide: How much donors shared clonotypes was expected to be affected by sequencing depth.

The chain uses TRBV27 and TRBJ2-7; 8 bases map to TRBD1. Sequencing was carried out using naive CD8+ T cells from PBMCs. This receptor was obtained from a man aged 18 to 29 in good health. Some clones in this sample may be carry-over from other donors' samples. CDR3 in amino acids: CASRTGGNSYEQYF. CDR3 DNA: TGTGCCAGCAGAACAGGGGGAAACTCCTACGAGCAGTACTTC.